This T cell receptor beta chain is from a study of regulatory T cells in long-lasting Graves disease. This clonotype was recorded a few times. Time point reported: newly diagnosed GD, antithyroid drugs for less than 3 months. There was RNA extracted from PBMCs, and the TCR library was made from it. With iRepertoire HTBI primers and Arm-PCR of CDR3 regions, TCR beta libraries were built. TCRdb reprocessed the multiplex PCR reads with MiXCR, giving one entry per CDR3 protein. The sample includes fewer than 500,000 distinct CDR3 sequences, 15% to 20% of them seen just once. The CDR3 runs to 14 residues. Per germline, CDR1 MGHRA and CDR2 YSYEKL. Trimming left V 1 base short and J 0 bases short, with 6 bases between. This same sample was also part of a study on T cells in Graves' hyperthyroidism and ophthalmopathy. As that report states: Blood also held most thyroid clonotypes expanded beyond 0.001.

The V call is TRBV4-1, the J call TRBJ1-1; D gene unclear. This TCR was sampled from a man aged 40-49 years with Graves disease. Sequenced material: peripheral blood mononuclear cells (PBMCs), taken at new diagnosis, from a patient treated with antithyroid drugs. The CDR3 DNA reads TGCGCCAGCAGCCAAGTCATCGTGAACACTGAAGCTTTCTTT. It encodes CASSQVIVNTEAFF.